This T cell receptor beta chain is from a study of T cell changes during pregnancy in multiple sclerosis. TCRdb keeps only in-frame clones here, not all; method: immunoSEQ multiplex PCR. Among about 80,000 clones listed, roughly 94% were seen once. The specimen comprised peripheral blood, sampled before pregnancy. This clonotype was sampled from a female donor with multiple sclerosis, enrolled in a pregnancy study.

In nucleotides, the CDR3 is TGTGCCAGCAGTTGGCAACAGGGGACAGTGAACACTGAAGCTTTCTTT. This gives the protein CASSWQQGTVNTEAFF. The chain links TRBV6-5 to TRBJ1-1, with 7 bases identical to TRBD1. CDR3 size: 16 residues. The V gene's germline CDR1 is MNHEY and CDR2 SVGAGI. Germline trimming cut 4 bases from V and 0 bases from J; bases unmatched to any gene: 8.